A selection of T cell receptor beta chains follows, all from one sample in a study of breast tumors, draining lymph nodes, adjacent tissues. One entry per CDR3 protein, called by TCRdb with MiXCR from the multiplex PCR reads. The table has about 200,000 distinct CDR3 sequences, around 33% seen once. The sequencing input was axillary lymph node tissue. The receptor set was obtained from a female donor with breast cancer. Some clones in this sample may be carry-over from other donors' samples. The CDR3 runs from the conserved cysteine through the conserved F or W. D genes are given only for firm matches. Some rows have no size entry. The others give once, few or many, or a class for an expanded clone.

abundance	v_gene	j_gene	d_gene	len	CDR3aa	CDR3nt
many	TRBV12-3/TRBV12-4	TRBJ1-2	.	14	CASSLQVVSYGYTF	TGTGCCAGCAGTTTACAGGTAGTGAGCTATGGCTACACCTTC
few	TRBV20-1	TRBJ2-2	TRBD2	16	CSASGTSGGNTGELFF	TGCAGTGCTAGTGGGACTAGCGGGGGCAACACCGGGGAGCTGTTTTTT
many	TRBV4-1	TRBJ2-1	.	17	CASSPRGAESSYNEQFF	TGCGCCAGCAGCCCCCGGGGAGCCGAGAGCTCCTACAATGAGCAGTTCTTC
many	TRBV20-1	TRBJ1-6	TRBD1	13	CSALDRGDSPLHF	TGCAGTGCCCTGGACAGGGGGGATTCACCCCTCCACTTT
many	TRBV20-1	TRBJ2-5	.	17	CSARDLTRTAAGETQYF	TGCAGTGCTAGAGACCTCACGCGGACAGCCGCGGGGGAGACCCAGTACTTC
.	TRBV4-3	TRBJ2-1	TRBD2	15	CASSQGTSALNEQFF	TGCGCCAGCAGCCAAGGGACTAGCGCATTGAATGAGCAGTTCTTC
.	TRBV20-1	TRBJ2-2	TRBD2	20	CSARAKGVLAGGVGSGELFF	TGCAGTGCTAGAGCCAAAGGGGTTCTAGCGGGGGGAGTGGGATCCGGGGAGCTGTTTTTT
.	TRBV12-5	TRBJ1-5	TRBD1	15	CASSPGTGRVGPQHF	TGTGCCAGCAGTCCCGGGACAGGGAGGGTTGGGCCCCAGCATTTT
many	TRBV7-2	TRBJ2-1	.	15	CASSPTRSSYNEQFF	TGTGCCAGCAGCCCGACCAGGAGCTCCTACAATGAGCAGTTCTTC
many	TRBV4-1	TRBJ1-2	.	16	CASSQDLQGANYGYTF	TGCGCCAGCAGCCAAGATCTGCAGGGAGCTAACTATGGCTACACCTTC
.	TRBV20-1	TRBJ2-3	TRBD2	15	CSAREASGTRDTQYF	TGCAGTGCTAGAGAGGCTAGCGGGACGAGAGATACGCAGTATTTT
few	TRBV18	TRBJ1-1	.	15	CASSRGSGMNTEAFF	TGTGCCAGCTCAAGGGGGTCCGGCATGAACACTGAAGCTTTCTTT
.	TRBV9	TRBJ1-5	.	15	CASSVESNSGETQHF	TGTGCCAGCAGCGTAGAATCCAACTCCGGAGAGACCCAGCATTTT
.	TRBV20-1	TRBJ2-2	.	8	CSARELFF	TGCAGTGCTAGAGAACTGTTTTTT
many	TRBV7-8	TRBJ2-1	.	15	CASSPRGRRVGEQFF	TGTGCCAGCAGCCCCCGGGGACGGCGTGTGGGTGAGCAGTTCTTC
many	TRBV7-7	TRBJ2-3	.	13	CASSLAIGDTQYF	TGTGCTAGCAGCTTAGCCATAGGAGATACGCAGTATTTT
.	TRBV6-5	TRBJ2-2	.	15	CASRKNQVNTGELFF	TGTGCCAGCAGAAAGAATCAGGTGAACACCGGGGAGCTGTTTTTT
.	TRBV2	TRBJ2-3	.	15	CAHPYVGSSTDTQYF	TGTGCCCACCCCTACGTTGGTTCTAGCACAGATACGCAGTATTTT
many	TRBV4-1	TRBJ1-2	.	15	CASSQEPGEGDGYTF	TGCGCCAGCAGCCAAGAGCCGGGGGAAGGGGATGGCTACACCTTC
.	TRBV20-1	TRBJ1-2	.	12	CSAKGARCDYTF	TGCAGTGCAAAAGGGGCGCGATGTGACTACACCTTC
.	TRBV14	TRBJ2-1	TRBD2	15	CASSRTSGPYNEQFF	TGTGCCAGCAGCAGGACTAGCGGGCCCTACAATGAGCAGTTCTTC
many	TRBV18	TRBJ2-2	TRBD1	16	CASSPGTGGDTGELFF	TGTGCCAGCTCACCTGGGACAGGGGGCGACACCGGGGAGCTGTTTTTT
.	TRBV29-1	TRBJ2-1	.	22	CSENVFSFYICSATHRGDEQFF	.
many	TRBV24-1	TRBJ1-4	.	13	CATSGGTGEKLFF	TGTGCCACCAGTGGGGGGACGGGAGAAAAACTGTTTTTT
.	TRBV2	TRBJ2-7	TRBD2	16	CASTGTRAGAGYEQYF	TGTGCCAGCACCGGGACTAGGGCGGGAGCGGGGTACGAGCAGTACTTC
many	TRBV4-1	TRBJ1-2	.	14	CASSQGNRNYGYTF	TGCGCCAGCAGCCAAGGGAATAGAAACTATGGCTACACCTTC
many	TRBV12-3/TRBV12-4	TRBJ1-3	.	16	CASRWGRESSGNTIYF	TGTGCCAGCAGGTGGGGACGGGAGAGCTCTGGAAACACCATATATTTT
many	TRBV6-5	TRBJ1-2	.	15	CASSPTGPFTYGYTF	TGTGCCAGCAGTCCTACAGGACCCTTTACCTATGGCTACACCTTC
.	TRBV6-6	TRBJ2-6	.	16	CASWTTAGIGANVLTF	TGTGCCAGCTGGACCACAGCAGGGATAGGGGCCAACGTCCTGACTTTC